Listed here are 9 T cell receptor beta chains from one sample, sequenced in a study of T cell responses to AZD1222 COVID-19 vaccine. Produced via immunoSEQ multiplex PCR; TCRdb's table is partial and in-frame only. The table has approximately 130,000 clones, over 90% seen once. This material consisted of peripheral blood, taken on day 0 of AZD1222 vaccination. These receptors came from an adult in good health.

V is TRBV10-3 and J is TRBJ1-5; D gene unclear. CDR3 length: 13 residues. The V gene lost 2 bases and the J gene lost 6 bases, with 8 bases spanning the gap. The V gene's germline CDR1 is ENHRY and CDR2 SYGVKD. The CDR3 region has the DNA TGTGCCATCAGTGAGATGGGGAGTCAGCCCCAGCATTTT. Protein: CAISEMGSQPQHF.

For the CDR3, the DNA is TGTGCCAGCAGGCTGGCGAGCGGACCCTACAATGAGCAGTTCTTC. It is translated as CASRLASGPYNEQFF. The chain couples TRBV27 to TRBJ2-1; tentatively, D is TRBD2 (5 bases). The V end lost 6 bases, the J end lost 2 bases, and 14 bases lay between the germline ends. CDR3 size: 15 residues. Germline assignment: CDR1 MNHEY and CDR2 SMNVEV (reference sequence).

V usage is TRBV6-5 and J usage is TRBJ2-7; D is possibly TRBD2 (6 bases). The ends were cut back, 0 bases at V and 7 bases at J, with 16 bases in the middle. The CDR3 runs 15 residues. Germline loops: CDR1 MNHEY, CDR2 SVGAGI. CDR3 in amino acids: CASSYSYWTRGEQYF. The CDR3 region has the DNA TGTGCCAGCAGTTACTCGTACTGGACACGGGGGGAGCAGTACTTC.

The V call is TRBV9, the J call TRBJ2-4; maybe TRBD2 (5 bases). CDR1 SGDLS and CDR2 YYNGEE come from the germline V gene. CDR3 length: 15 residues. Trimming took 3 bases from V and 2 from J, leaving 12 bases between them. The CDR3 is CASSGAGQPKNIQYF. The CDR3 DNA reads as TGTGCCAGCAGCGGGGCGGGTCAGCCCAAAAACATTCAGTACTTC. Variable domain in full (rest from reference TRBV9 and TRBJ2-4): DSGVTQTPKHLITATGQRVTLRCSPRSGDLSVYWYQQSLDQGLQFLIQYYNGEERAKGNILERFSAQQFPDLHSELNLSSLELGDSALYFCASSGAGQPKNIQYFGAGTRLSVL.

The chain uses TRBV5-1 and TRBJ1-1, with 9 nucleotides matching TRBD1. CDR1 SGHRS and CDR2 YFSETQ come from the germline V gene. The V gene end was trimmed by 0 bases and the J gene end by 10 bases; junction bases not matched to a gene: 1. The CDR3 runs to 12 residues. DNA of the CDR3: TGCGCCAGCAGCTTGGGACAGGGGGGAGCTTTCTTT. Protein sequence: CASSLGQGGAFF.

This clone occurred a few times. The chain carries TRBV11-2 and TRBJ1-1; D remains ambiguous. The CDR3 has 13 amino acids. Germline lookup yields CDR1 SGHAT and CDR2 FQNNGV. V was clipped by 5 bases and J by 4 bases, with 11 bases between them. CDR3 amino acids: CASSQLRSTEAFF. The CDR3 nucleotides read TGTGCCAGCAGCCAATTAAGGAGCACTGAAGCTTTCTTT.

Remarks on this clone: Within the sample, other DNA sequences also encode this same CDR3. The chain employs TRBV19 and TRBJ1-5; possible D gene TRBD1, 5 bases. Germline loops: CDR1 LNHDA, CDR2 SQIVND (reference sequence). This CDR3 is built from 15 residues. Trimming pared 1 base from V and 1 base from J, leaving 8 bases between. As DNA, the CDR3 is TGTGCCAGTAGTATAGTCGGGGGGAGCAATCAGCCCCAGCATTTT. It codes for CASSIVGGSNQPQHF.

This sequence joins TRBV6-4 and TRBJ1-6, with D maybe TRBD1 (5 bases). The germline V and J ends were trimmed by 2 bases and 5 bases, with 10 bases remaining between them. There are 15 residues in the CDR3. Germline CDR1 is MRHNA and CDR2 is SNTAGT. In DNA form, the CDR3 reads TGTGCCAGCAGTGACCGAGCGGGGGATAATTCACCCCTCCACTTT. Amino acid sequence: CASSDRAGDNSPLHF.

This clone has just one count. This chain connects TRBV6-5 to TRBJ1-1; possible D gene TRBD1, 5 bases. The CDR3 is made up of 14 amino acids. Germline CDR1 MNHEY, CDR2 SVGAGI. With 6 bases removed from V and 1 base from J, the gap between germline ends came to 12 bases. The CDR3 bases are TGTGCCAGCAGGCGCGGGACTTCGAACACTGAAGCTTTCTTT. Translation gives CASRRGTSNTEAFF.